This T cell receptor beta chain was observed in a study of shared clonotypes between healthy human individuals. Across the whole study: There were three CD4 naive, three CD4 memory, two CD8 naive and one CD8 memory plates per donor.

On this clone: The target antigen is unknown.

Whole-study findings and limits: Clonotype sharing among the donors was expected to vary with sequencing depth.

Only CD45RO-negative cells positively selected for CCR7 counted as naive CD8 cells, so terminally differentiated effector memory CD45RA+ cells were excluded. Clones were read by immunoSEQ multiplex PCR, and TCRdb kept only the in-frame ones, dropping some. The data show some 2 million clones, about 95% seen once. Sequencing was done on a sample of naive CD8+ T cells sorted from blood. This TCR was recovered from a man aged 18 to 29 in good health.

This chain's CDR3 is CASSVGHRALGNTIYF. CDR3 bases: TGTGCCAGTAGCGTGGGTCACAGGGCCCTTGGAAACACCATATATTTT. The chain recombines TRBV19 with TRBJ1-3, with a weak D call TRBD1 (6 bases). There are 16 residues in the CDR3. Germline V lookup: CDR1 LNHDA, CDR2 SQIVND (reference sequence). V was trimmed by 6 bases and J by 3 bases, leaving 18 bases between them.